This T cell receptor (beta chain) was recovered during a study of cytomegalovirus exposure and HLA in healthy donors. Whole-study context: Earlier results showed 90 million to 130 million unique TCR beta sequences derived from some 180 million T cells.

This CDR3 has 16 residues. Trimming removed 3 bases from V and 0 bases from J; junction bases left unmatched: 7. Germline V gives CDR1 SGDLS, CDR2 YYNGEE. This clone was seen only a few times. What it recognizes is unknown. Study-wide findings and caveats: It was confirmed in vitro that a few of the CMV-associated chains were specific for CMV antigens. The classifier reportedly diagnosed cytomegalovirus status with high specificity and sensitivity.

PCR employed 60 Vbeta and 13 Jbeta primers. Sequencing was performed with immunoSEQ multiplex PCR; in TCRdb, only in-frame clones are kept and a portion is missing. The sample includes about 55,000 clones, approximately 71% of them seen just once. Sequenced material: PBMCs. This chain joins TRBV9 and TRBJ2-3, with 7 positions matching TRBD1. The receptor comes from a man aged 40-55 years in good health and CMV-seropositive. The CDR3 region is CASSAGWGQSTDTQYF. For the CDR3, the DNA is TGTGCCAGCAGCGCCGGGTGGGGACAGAGCACAGATACGCAGTATTTT.